Each of the 10 T cell receptor beta chains below was sequenced from the same sample in a study of shared clonotypes between healthy human individuals. Libraries were prepared by immunoSEQ multiplex PCR; TCRdb keeps only in-frame clonotypes and omits some of them. Seen here are fewer than 1.4 million clones, approximately 80% observed once, and the top ten hold 0.5% to 0.65%. Source material: memory CD4+ T cells from PBMCs. Specified subset: CD45RA-negative fraction. These receptors were obtained from a man aged 18 to 30 in good health. Some clones in this sample may be carry-over from other donors' samples.

The chain has TRBV29-1 and TRBJ2-1; D is uncertain. V was trimmed by 1 base and J by 7 bases, leaving 17 bases between them. Germline V gene lookup returns CDR1 SQVTM and CDR2 ANQGSEA. This CDR3 contains 15 residues. The CDR3 sequence: CSVEAGRPSWNEQFF. For the CDR3, the DNA is TGCAGCGTTGAAGCTGGCAGGCCCTCTTGGAATGAGCAGTTCTTC.

J is TRBJ1-5 and V is TRBV28, with 8 bases matching TRBD1. CDR3 length: 14 residues. Germline V gene lookup returns CDR1 MDHEN and CDR2 SYDVKM. V trimming: 3 bases; J trimming: 5 bases; junction bases outside the gene matches: 3. This CDR3 is CASSLAGGHQPQHF. CDR3 sequence (DNA): TGTGCCAGCAGTTTGGCAGGGGGCCATCAGCCCCAGCATTTT.

This clone has a single count. This sequence joins TRBV7-9 and TRBJ2-2; tentative D call: TRBD2 (6 bases). Trimming cost V 5 bases and J 1 base, with 11 bases left between them. Per the germline V gene, CDR1 is SEHNR and CDR2 is FQNEAQ (reference sequence). The CDR3 runs to 15 residues. This CDR3 is CASSPLGGNTGELFF. In DNA form, the CDR3 reads TGTGCCAGCAGCCCCTTGGGAGGGAACACCGGGGAGCTGTTTTTT. The full variable domain, rest sourced from reference TRBV7-9 and TRBJ2-2, is DTGVSQNPRHKITKRGQNVTFRCDPISEHNRLYWYRQTLGQGPEFLTYFQNEAQLEKSRLLSDRFSAERPKGSFSTLEIQRTEQGDSAMYLCASSPLGGNTGELFFGEGSRLTVL.

This clone was detected only once. This sequence is one base from a far larger clone and is likely a read error. The chain couples TRBV6-1 to TRBJ1-3; weak D call: TRBD1 (6 bases). With 6 bases removed from V and 0 bases from J, the gap between germline ends came to 6 bases. Germline assignment: CDR1 MNHNS and CDR2 SASEGT. The CDR3 is 13 residues long. CDR3 protein: CASRDSSGNTIYF. The CDR3 region has the DNA TGTGCCAGCAGGGACAGCTCTGGAAACACCATATATTTT.

The rearrangement uses TRBV5-1 and TRBJ2-3; 12 bases are shared with TRBD2. The V and J ends lost 6 bases and 3 bases, in that order; junction bases with no gene match: 17. This CDR3 is built from 19 residues. Germline assignment: CDR1 SGHRS and CDR2 YFSETQ. The CDR3 spells CASTRLAGAGGRGTDTQYF. The CDR3 DNA reads TGCGCCAGCACCCGACTAGCGGGAGCGGGAGGTCGAGGAACAGATACGCAGTATTTT.

For this clone: In the same sample, other DNA sequences code for this CDR3. V usage is TRBV5-1 and J usage is TRBJ1-5; 10 bases line up with TRBD1. Germline V lookup: CDR1 SGHRS, CDR2 YFSETQ. The junction had 3 bases not matched to a gene; V was cut back by 0 bases and J by 6 bases. The CDR3 totals 15 residues. The CDR3 protein is CASSLAGDRGQPQHF. In nucleotides, the CDR3 is TGCGCCAGCAGCTTGGCCGGGGACAGGGGTCAGCCCCAGCATTTT.

This clone showed up just a few times. The chain has TRBV5-4 and TRBJ2-1; 12 bases line up with TRBD2. The CDR3 is made up of 16 amino acids. Germline-derived CDR1 and CDR2 are SGHNT and YYREEE (reference sequence). The V segment lost 0 bases and the J segment 4 bases; nucleotides outside the gene matches: 2. The CDR3, as DNA: TGTGCCAGCAGCTTGGACGGGACTAGCGGGTACAATGAGCAGTTCTTC. Amino acids: CASSLDGTSGYNEQFF. Variable domain in full (rest from reference TRBV5-4 and TRBJ2-1): ETGVTQSPTHLIKTRGQQVTLRCSSQSGHNTVSWYQQALGQGPQFIFQYYREEENGRGNFPPRFSGLQFPNYSSELNVNALELDDSALYLCASSLDGTSGYNEQFFGPGTRLTVL.

V is TRBV7-2 and J is TRBJ2-7, with 10 nucleotides matching TRBD1. Germline CDR1 SGHTA, CDR2 FQGNSA. The length of the CDR3 is 16 residues. V shed 5 bases and J 4 bases; nucleotides not matched to a gene: 11. CDR3 amino acids: CASSLTRDRGGYEQYF. Written as DNA, the CDR3 is TGTGCCAGCAGCCTCACTCGGGACAGGGGAGGATACGAGCAGTACTTC.

This chain connects TRBV5-1 to TRBJ2-2; 7 bases agree with TRBD2. Germline lookup yields CDR1 SGHRS and CDR2 YFSETQ. This CDR3 is built from 16 residues. With 1 base clipped from V and 2 bases from J, the junction kept 5 bases outside the gene matches. The CDR3 nucleotides read TGCGCCAGCAGCTTGTATGGCGGGAGTAACACCGGGGAGCTGTTTTTT. Encoded protein: CASSLYGGSNTGELFF.

Comments on this clone: The sample has other DNA sequences that encode this CDR3 too. The chain uses TRBV20-1 and TRBJ1-2; TRBD1 aligns across 7 bases. Germline lookup yields CDR1 DFQATT and CDR2 SNEGSKA (reference sequence). Losses at the gene ends were 5 bases for V and 4 bases for J; bases not matched to a gene: 1. This CDR3 has 11 amino acids. Here the CDR3 DNA reads TGCAGTGCTTGGGACAGCTATGGCTACACCTTC. Protein sequence: CSAWDSYGYTF.